This T cell receptor (beta chain) derives from a study of chemoradiotherapy in HPV16-positive cancers (dated 2022 in TCRdb). Study-wide context: Functional T-cell assays on cells from two HPV16-positive patients defined candidate HPV-specific T-cell clones and common TCR motifs. The study set out to ask whether T-cell immunity against the HPV oncoproteins E6 and E7 changes over the course of chemoradiotherapy and whether that immunity affects survival. TCR repertoires from 86 patients with HPV-related cancers were then used to track the candidate HPV-specific TCRs and motifs.

General findings and caveats noted by the study authors: Expansion of candidate HPV-specific clones and E7-related TCR motifs was observed in the tumor microenvironment during treatment, whereas no such expansion was observed for non-HPV-specific T cells. In HPV16-positive patients, expansion of HPV-responsive T cells during chemoradiotherapy was found to be associated with improved recurrence-free survival. The survival association was reported for HPV16-positive patients, and the functional definition of HPV-specific T cells was derived from only a couple of HPV16-positive patients.

Reading the germline V gene gives CDR1 MNHEY and CDR2 SVGAGI. The V end gives up 0 bases and the J end 5 bases, leaving 2 bases in the junction not matched to a gene. The CDR3, cysteine through phenylalanine, is 14 amino acids long. Just CDR3 DNA is preserved here, 42 bases in frame from base 1. Receptor libraries were prepared by the immunoSEQ multiplex PCR assay. TCRdb retrieved this table from immuneACCESS and kept in-frame rearrangements only. Not all clones are present; in checked studies, unresolved V genes account for under half, and no reason is known for the remainder. Present in this sample are approximately 35,000 clones, around 77% of which were seen just once. The ten largest make up 3.5% to 4% of the sample. Because repertoires were sampled repeatedly during chemoradiotherapy, clonal expansion in the tumor microenvironment could be followed. With regard to this clone: The antigen it binds to is not known. Qualities for individual bases were not recorded, and no much larger clone is one base off.

This sequence uses TRBV6-5 and TRBJ2-7; TRBD1 fits 9 bases in the junction. The sequence derives from a human donor with HPV-associated anogenital cancer. Specimen: blood, collected from a patient who underwent chemoradiotherapy. Here the CDR3 is given as CASSYSQGADEQYF. The base sequence is TGTGCCAGCAGTTACTCACAGGGGGCGGACGAGCAGTACTTC.